The 25 T cell receptor beta chains listed next were all sequenced from one sample in a study of human T cells and chemical hapten exposure. TCRdb called the RACE reads again in MiXCR, with one record for every CDR3 protein. This sample has some 400,000 distinct CDR3 sequences, with 4.8% found just once. The time point was: patch test 1, 2 weeks after DPC sensitization. Treatment in this sample: therapeutic diphenylcyclopropenone sensitization with weekly scalp DPC. This specimen consisted of whole blood, obtained in connection with sensitization to the hapten diphenylcyclopropenone (DPC). The receptors come from a woman aged 45-65 years with alopecia areata. Some clones in this sample may be carry-over from other donors' samples.

This clonotype was detected a few times. The V call is TRBV5-5, the J call TRBJ2-7; no definite D call. CDR1 is SGHKS, CDR2 YYEKEE, per germline (reference sequence). V was shortened by 4 bases and J by 0 bases, with 14 bases between the two germline ends. CDR3 size: 15 residues. CDR3 sequence (DNA): TGTGCCAGCAGCCCGGTGGTAGGGCACTCCTACGAGCAGTACTTC. The encoded protein is CASSPVVGHSYEQYF.

This clonotype has only a few counts. The V call is TRBV7-9, the J call TRBJ2-3; 7 nucleotides agree with TRBD2. The CDR3 has 16 amino acids. Trimming cost V 5 bases and J 2 bases; bases outside gene matches: 10. Per the germline V gene, CDR1 is SEHNR and CDR2 is FQNEAQ (reference sequence). Written as DNA, the CDR3 is TGTGCCAGCAGCCTAGAAAGCGGGGAGCTCACAGATACGCAGTATTTT. Protein: CASSLESGELTDTQYF.

This clonotype was picked up many times. The chain has TRBV7-9 and TRBJ2-3; D is unclear. Germline lookup yields CDR1 SEHNR and CDR2 FQNEAQ (reference sequence). The CDR3 length is 14 residues. The V gene lost 5 bases and the J gene lost 3 bases, with 12 bases spanning the gap. CDR3 amino acids: CASSIDAQTDTQYF. The CDR3 DNA is TGTGCCAGCAGCATCGACGCGCAGACAGATACGCAGTATTTT.

A remark on this clonotype: A much larger clone lies one base from this, so it may be a read error. The chain combines TRBV6-2 or TRBV6-3 with TRBJ2-1; D ambiguous. Germline V gene data show CDR1 as MNHEY and CDR2 as SVGEGT. The CDR3 is 13 amino acids. CDR3 residues: CTSRPAYYNEQFF. CDR3 sequence (DNA): TGTACCAGCAGGCCGGCCTACTACAATGAGCAGTTCTTC.

This sequence joins TRBV6-5 and TRBJ1-1; 7 bases agree with TRBD1. The CDR3 is made up of 15 amino acids. Trimming cost V 5 bases and J 1 base; bases outside gene matches: 7. Germline V gene sequence: CDR1 MNHEY, CDR2 SVGAGI. CDR3: CASSRGGQTNTEAFF. DNA for the CDR3: TGTGCCAGCAGTCGGGGGGGACAGACGAACACTGAAGCTTTCTTT.

The chain recombines TRBV14 with TRBJ1-4; D uncertain. Germline lookup yields CDR1 SGHDN and CDR2 FVKESK. This CDR3 has 13 amino acids. The V gene lost 2 bases and the J gene lost 8 bases, with 9 bases spanning the gap. CDR3: CASSQKIWEKLFF. DNA for the CDR3: TGTGCCAGCAGCCAAAAAATCTGGGAAAAACTGTTTTTT.

Many counts were recorded for this clonotype. The gene calls are TRBV29-1 and TRBJ2-7; D could derive from TRBD1 or TRBD2 (5 bases each). V was cut by 8 bases and J by 1 base, with 12 bases left in between. The CDR3 contains 12 residues. In germline, CDR1 is SQVTM, CDR2 ANQGSEA. In DNA, the CDR3 is TGCAGCACGGGTGGGGGTTCCTACGAGCAGTACTTC. It translates to CSTGGGSYEQYF.

The sample holds many counts of this clonotype. The chain recombines TRBV6-7 with TRBJ1-4, with D perhaps matching TRBD1 (5 bases). TRBV6-7 is filed as an ORF, its function uncertain. This CDR3 contains 19 residues. The V gene lost 4 bases and the J gene lost 0 bases, with 21 bases spanning the gap. The CDR3 DNA follows: TGTGCCAGCAGTTCCGAGACGACAGTGAGGGCGACAACTAATGAAAAACTGTTTTTT. Residues: CASSSETTVRATTNEKLFF.

This clonotype showed up many times. The rearrangement uses TRBV5-6 and TRBJ2-5; TRBD2 matches 12 bases. The CDR3 has 15 residues. The junction had 2 bases not matched to a gene; V was cut back by 1 base and J by 4 bases. Germline V gene sequence: CDR1 SGHDT, CDR2 YYEEEE. CDR3 bases: TGTGCCAGCAGCTTGACTAGCGGGGGGAGAGAGACCCAGTACTTC. This gives the protein CASSLTSGGRETQYF.

This chain connects TRBV5-6 to TRBJ1-1; D not certain. The V and J ends lost 1 base and 5 bases respectively, with 15 bases between them. CDR1 and CDR2 from the germline V gene are SGHDT and YYEEEE. The CDR3 is 15 residues long. The CDR3 DNA reads as TGTGCCAGCAGCTTGTTTATGGGGTCGATGACTGAAGCTTTCTTT. Translated: CASSLFMGSMTEAFF. Using reference TRBV5-6 and TRBJ1-1 for the parts outside the CDR3, the full variable domain is DAGVTQSPTHLIKTRGQQVTLRCSPKSGHDTVSWYQQALGQGPQFIFQYYEEEERQRGNFPDRFSGHQFPNYSSELNVNALLLGDSALYLCASSLFMGSMTEAFFGQGTRLTVV.

This clonotype was found a few times. The rearrangement joins TRBV29-1 to TRBJ1-2; TRBD1 might be the D (5 bases). Germline lookup yields CDR1 SQVTM and CDR2 ANQGSEA. V shed 5 bases and J shed 0 bases, with 16 bases lying between them. The CDR3 spans 15 residues. The CDR3 DNA reads as TGCAGCGTTTCTATTGAGACAGAAGCTAACTATGGCTACACCTTC. Its protein is CSVSIETEANYGYTF.

This clonotype was seen many times. CDR3 protein: CASSPILTSGFTDTQYF. For the CDR3, the DNA is TGTGCCAGCAGTCCGATTCTGACTAGCGGGTTCACAGATACGCAGTATTTT. V and J are TRBV28 and TRBJ2-3; TRBD2 agrees at 10 bases. With V trimmed by 5 bases and J by 2 bases, 10 bases remained unmatched. The CDR3 covers 17 residues. Germline V CDR1 and CDR2: MDHEN, SYDVKM.

This clonotype was recorded a few times. The rearrangement uses TRBV6-2 or TRBV6-3 and TRBJ1-5, with a weak D call TRBD1 (5 bases). CDR3 size: 16 residues. Trimming removed 2 bases at V and 2 bases at J, with 13 bases between. Per germline, CDR1 MNHEY and CDR2 SVGEGT. CDR3 sequence (DNA): TGTGCCAGCAGTTACCGCATTGGAGGGGGCAATCAGCCCCAGCATTTT. This gives the protein CASSYRIGGGNQPQHF.

This chain connects TRBV2 to TRBJ2-5; D ambiguous. The germline V gene has CDR1 SNHLY and CDR2 FYNNEI. V was cut by 3 bases and J by 5 bases, with 13 bases left in between. The CDR3 consists of 14 residues. The CDR3 DNA reads TGTGCCAGCAGTGAGTCTAGGCCCGGTGAGACCCAGTACTTC. It yields the protein CASSESRPGETQYF. The whole variable domain, filled in from reference TRBV2 and TRBJ2-5, reads EPEVTQTPSHQVTQMGQEVILRCVPISNHLYFYWYRQILGQKVEFLVSFYNNEISEKSEIFDDQFSVERPDGSNFTLKIRSTKLEDSAMYFCASSESRPGETQYFGPGTRLLVL.

This clonotype came up many times. The chain uses TRBV20-1 and TRBJ2-3; D is unresolved. The CDR3 is 14 residues long. Trimming took 3 bases from V and 1 from J, leaving 11 bases between them. The germline V gene has CDR1 DFQATT and CDR2 SNEGSKA (reference sequence). CDR3 loop: CSAREHAGTDTQYF. In DNA form, the CDR3 reads TGCAGTGCTAGGGAACACGCGGGCACAGATACGCAGTATTTT.

This clonotype was detected many times. The chain joins TRBV5-1 to TRBJ2-3, with 10 bases fitting TRBD2. Germline assignment: CDR1 SGHRS and CDR2 YFSETQ. This CDR3 is 15 amino acids long. Unmatched junction bases numbered 3, after V lost 0 bases and J lost 5 bases. The CDR3, as DNA: TGCGCCAGCAGCTTGGAACTAGCGGGGATAGATACGCAGTATTTT. Translated, it gives CASSLELAGIDTQYF. Drawing the rest from reference TRBV5-1 and TRBJ2-3, the complete variable domain is KAGVTQTPRYLIKTRGQQVTLSCSPISGHRSVSWYQQTPGQGLQFLFEYFSETQRNKGNFPGRFSGRQFSNSRSEMNVSTLELGDSALYLCASSLELAGIDTQYFGPGTRLTVL.

This clonotype appeared many times. The V gene is TRBV7-9, the J gene TRBJ2-5; 8 bases match TRBD1. V trimming: 3 bases; J trimming: 2 bases; junction bases outside the gene matches: 8. The CDR3 runs to 16 residues. CDR1 and CDR2 (germline): SEHNR, FQNEAQ (reference sequence). The CDR3 reads CASSFGGTGVQETQYF. The CDR3 DNA reads as TGTGCCAGCAGCTTTGGAGGGACAGGAGTACAAGAGACCCAGTACTTC.

There are a few counts of this clonotype. The chain couples TRBV9 to TRBJ2-1; the D is unclear. The germline V and J ends were trimmed by 0 bases and 5 bases, with 9 bases remaining between them. The CDR3 loop spans 14 amino acids. Germline values: CDR1 SGDLS, CDR2 YYNGEE. The CDR3 DNA follows: TGTGCCAGCAGCGTAGCCCCAGTCCACAATGAGCAGTTCTTC. It codes for CASSVAPVHNEQFF.

This clonotype was observed at least ten times. The CDR3 nucleotides read TGCAGCGTTGAAGGAACCGGGACAGACTACGAGCAGTACTTC. It encodes CSVEGTGTDYEQYF. The rearrangement links TRBV29-1 to TRBJ2-7; 7 nucleotides match TRBD1. Losses at the gene ends were 1 base for V and 3 bases for J; bases not matched to a gene: 6. The CDR3 runs to 14 residues. In germline, CDR1 is SQVTM, CDR2 ANQGSEA.

This clonotype occurred a few times. This sequence joins TRBV12-3 or TRBV12-4 and TRBJ1-6; D perhaps matches TRBD1 (6 bases). The CDR3 loop spans 15 amino acids. Between the trimmed V and J ends, which lost 5 bases and 8 bases, there was a span of 16 bases. The CDR3 DNA is TGTGCCAGCAGTGATAGGGGGTCGGGCGATTCACCCCTCCACTTT. This translates into CASSDRGSGDSPLHF.

In this sample, this clonotype turned up many times. The chain links TRBV6-1 to TRBJ1-5, with D perhaps matching TRBD1 (6 bases). Germline V CDR1 and CDR2: MNHNS, SASEGT. CDR3 length: 16 amino acids. Trimming left V 4 bases short and J 0 bases short, with 13 bases between. CDR3 region: CASSVRQADSNQPQHF. In DNA form, the CDR3 reads TGTGCCAGCAGTGTCCGACAGGCGGATAGCAATCAGCCCCAGCATTTT.

This sequence joins TRBV19 and TRBJ1-1; 9 bases match TRBD1. V lost 7 bases, J lost 11 bases, and 11 bases stayed unmatched. CDR3 length: 13 residues. The V gene's germline CDR1 is LNHDA and CDR2 SQIVND (reference sequence). CDR3 in amino acids: CASNPGQGKVAFF. The CDR3 DNA follows: TGTGCCAGTAACCCGGGACAGGGTAAGGTGGCTTTCTTT.

In its sample, this clonotype was seen a few times. The chain couples TRBV6-1 to TRBJ1-1; no reliable D call. The length of the CDR3 is 14 residues. The germline gives CDR1 MNHNS, CDR2 SASEGT. Trimming removed 3 bases from V and 11 bases from J, with 19 bases in between. CDR3 loop: CASSEFLDGLGAFF. The CDR3 DNA reads TGTGCCAGCAGTGAGTTCCTTGACGGCCTGGGGGCTTTCTTT.

The rearrangement links TRBV2 to TRBJ2-6, with D uncertain. Trimming removed 6 bases at V and 12 bases at J, with 18 bases between. The CDR3 covers 14 residues. Germline values: CDR1 SNHLY, CDR2 FYNNEI. In DNA form, the CDR3 reads TGTGCCAGCAGCCCTAACCAAGGGCCCAGCGTCCTGACTTTC. Translating it yields CASSPNQGPSVLTF.

In its sample, this clonotype was seen many times. CDR3 residues: CSFRQGAREQFF. The CDR3 coding sequence is TGCAGCTTTAGACAGGGGGCGCGTGAGCAGTTCTTC. The chain recombines TRBV29-1 with TRBJ2-1, with 10 bases lining up with TRBD1. From germline, CDR1 is SQVTM and CDR2 ANQGSEA. J lost 9 bases, V lost 8 bases, and 7 bases had no gene match. The CDR3 totals 12 residues.